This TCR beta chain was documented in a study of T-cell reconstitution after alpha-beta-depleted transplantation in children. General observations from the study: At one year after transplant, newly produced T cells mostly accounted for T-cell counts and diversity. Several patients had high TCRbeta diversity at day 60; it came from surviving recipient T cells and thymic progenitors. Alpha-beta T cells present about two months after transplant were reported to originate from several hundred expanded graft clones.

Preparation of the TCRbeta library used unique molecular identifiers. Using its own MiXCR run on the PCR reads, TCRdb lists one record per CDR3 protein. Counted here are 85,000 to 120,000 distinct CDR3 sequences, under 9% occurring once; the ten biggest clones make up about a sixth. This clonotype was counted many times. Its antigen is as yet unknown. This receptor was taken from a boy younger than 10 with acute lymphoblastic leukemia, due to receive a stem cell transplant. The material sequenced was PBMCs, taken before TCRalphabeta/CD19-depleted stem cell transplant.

The CDR3 DNA sequence: TGCGCCAGCAGCTTTCGACAGGGGAACACTGAAGCTTTCTTT. Translated, it gives CASSFRQGNTEAFF. The rearrangement joins TRBV5-1 to TRBJ1-1; TRBD1 matches at 7 bases. The V gene end was trimmed by 2 bases and the J gene end by 1 base; junction bases not matched to a gene: 2. CDR3 length: 14 residues. CDR1 SGHRS and CDR2 YFSETQ come from the germline V gene.